The clone carrying this T cell receptor (beta chain) was counted between two and nine times. Its specificity is unknown. V was pared by 4 bases and J by 5 bases, with 7 bases of the junction left unmatched. The CDR3 covers 14 residues. In germline, CDR1 is LGHDT, CDR2 YNNKEL (reference sequence). This entry is derived from a study of T cell responses to AZD1222 COVID-19 vaccine. Findings and limits, study-wide: The study found vaccine-associated CD4 TCRs spanning spike, dominant at 160-218 and 743-854. The donor cohort was predominantly white British with a female majority, and clonal diversity may have been underestimated.

Data came from immunoSEQ multiplex PCR; TCRdb stores just in-frame clones and leaves some out. The table lists more than 70,000 clones, 80% to 90% of them singletons, with about 7.5% in the top ten. This chain joins TRBV3-1 (or the pseudogene TRBV3-2) and TRBJ1-2, with 7 nucleotides matching TRBD1. The source of this sequence is an adult in good health. Sample: peripheral blood, taken on day 0 of AZD1222 vaccination. CDR3 in amino acids: CASSPSDRDYGYTF. In nucleotides, the CDR3 is TGTGCCAGCAGCCCTTCCGACAGGGATTATGGCTACACCTTC.